This T cell receptor (beta chain) originates from a study of T cell responses to AZD1222 COVID-19 vaccine (dated by TCRdb to 2020 to 2022). Concerning the study at large: TCR sequencing covered fewer than 250 trial participants: 200 to 220 given two doses of AZD1222 and 26 given two doses of MenACWY control vaccine. Trial participants were enrolled by age into subgroups of 18-55, 56-69 and 70-plus years, and around 140, 26 and 57 TCR-sequenced participants, respectively, were included in these subgroups. General conclusions and limits of the study: Vaccine-associated CD4 TCRs spanned the whole spike protein, with dominant responses in regions 160-218 and 743-854. Conclusions about previously exposed vaccinees are limited because only 5 or 6 AZD1222 recipients were SARS-CoV-2 seropositive at baseline. In the small 56-69-year group, the increase in depth fell short of significance, most likely because of low power. Participants were mostly white British and included more females than males, and it was suggested by the authors that clonal diversity may have been underestimated. No day 14 peak-response samples were available, so repertoires were characterized only after the peak T cell response. Nearly half of unique spike-specific TCRs reportedly recognized epitopes outside regions mutated in the B.1.351 and B.1.1.7 variants. After two AZD1222 doses, spike-specific TCR breadth and depth were significantly higher than at day 0 and than in MenACWY recipients.

Trimming leaves V shorter by 2 bases and J shorter by 7 bases, with the junction holding 4 bases beyond the gene matches. Inclusive of the bounding cysteine and phenylalanine, the CDR3 is 15 residues long. The sequence is cut down to CDR3 DNA, 45 bases in frame from base 1. The germline V gene encodes CDR1 KGHSH and CDR2 LQKENI. The CDR3 regions of human TCRbeta chains were subjected to immunosequencing. Per the original workflow: Repertoire TCRs were matched against a reference library of SARS-CoV-2-specific TCRs generated with the MIRA antigen-specificity platform. Breadth was defined as the fraction of unique TCRs that were SARS-CoV-2-associated. Depth was defined as the fraction of total T cells that were SARS-CoV-2-associated. Using the MIRA data, each spike-specific TCR was mapped to the spike region that the TCR reacts to and placed in a CD4 or CD8 class. Log10-transformed breadth and depth values were compared by one-way ANOVA with Sidak's multiple comparisons tests. TCRdb provides this immuneACCESS table in a form limited to in-frame rearrangements. Some clones are lacking; in checked studies, under half of them reflect an unresolved V gene, and why the rest are absent is not known. The V and J calls and the clone size are those of that table, but D and trimming were determined from the DNA. For this sample the table gives more than 120,000 clones, of which almost 95% were detected only once. The top ten constitute less than 9.5% of the sample.

This sample's time point label indicates: about 28 days (+/-7) after the second vaccine dose. AZD1222 recipients with second doses at about 4 weeks or about 12 weeks were pooled, because spike-specific TCR depth and breadth did not differ between schedules. Samples from vaccinated people were obtained from the UK trials COV001 and COV002, which included a single-blind randomized controlled phase 2/3 trial of AZD1222 (ChAdOx1 nCoV-19) in healthy adults. For TCRbeta chain sequencing, PBMC samples were collected from trial participants at day 0 and at day 28 after the second dose. As for this clone: The clone's antigen remains unknown. Nothing much larger sits one base from this clone, and base qualities are not available.

Recombination joined TRBV18 with TRBJ2-1; 11 junctional bases match TRBD2. This specimen consisted of peripheral blood, obtained 28 days after the second AZD1222 dose. This receptor was obtained from an adult who received the AZD1222 COVID-19 vaccine. Here is the DNA: TGTGCCAGCTCACCAACTAGCGGGAGTGAGAATGAGCAGTTCTTC. This yields the protein CASSPTSGSENEQFF.